The clone carrying this T cell receptor (beta chain) was observed a handful of times. Arm-PCR of CDR3 regions with iRepertoire HTBI primers generated TCR beta libraries. TCRdb recomputed calls from the multiplex PCR reads with MiXCR, one row per CDR3 protein. The sample shows around 470,000 distinct CDR3 sequences, 11% to 15% of them seen only once. The sample comes from a study of regulatory T cells in long-lasting Graves disease. The time point was: newly diagnosed GD, antithyroid drugs for less than 3 months. PBMC-extracted RNA yielded the TCR library. These data also formed part of another study, on T cells in Graves' hyperthyroidism and ophthalmopathy. That work contributes: The HTBI primer set was used in a first-round RT-PCR of the TCR CDR3.

The sample here was peripheral blood mononuclear cells (PBMCs), taken at new diagnosis, from a patient treated with antithyroid drugs. This clonotype originated in a woman between 50 and 59 years old with Graves disease.

The CDR3 DNA follows: TGCGCCAGCAGTTATGCTAGCGGGAGGTACAATGAGCAGTTCTTC. Translating gives CASSYASGRYNEQFF. The chain is built from TRBV10-2 and TRBJ2-1; 11 positions agree with TRBD2. V trimming: 5 bases; J trimming: 4 bases; junction bases outside the gene matches: 4. Germline loops: CDR1 WSHSY, CDR2 SAAADI. The CDR3 covers 15 residues.